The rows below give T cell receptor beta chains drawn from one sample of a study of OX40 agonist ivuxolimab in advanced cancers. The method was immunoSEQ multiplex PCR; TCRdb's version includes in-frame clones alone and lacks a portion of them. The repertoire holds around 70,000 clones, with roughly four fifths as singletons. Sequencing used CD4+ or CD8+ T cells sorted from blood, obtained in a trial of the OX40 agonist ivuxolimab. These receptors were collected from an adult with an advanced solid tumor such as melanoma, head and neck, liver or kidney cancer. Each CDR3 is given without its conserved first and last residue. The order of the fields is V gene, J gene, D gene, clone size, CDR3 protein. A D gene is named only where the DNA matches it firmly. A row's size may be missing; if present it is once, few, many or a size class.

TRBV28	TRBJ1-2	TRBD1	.	ASTGQGSYGYT
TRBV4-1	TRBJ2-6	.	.	ASSQEGSSGANVLT
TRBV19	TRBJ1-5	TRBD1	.	ASSIEGRGSQPQH
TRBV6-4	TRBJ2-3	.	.	ASSDRGNPTDTQY
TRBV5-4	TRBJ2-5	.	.	ASSRELREETQY
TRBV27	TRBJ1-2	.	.	ASSPGQGTYYGYT
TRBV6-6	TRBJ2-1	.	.	ASSYRGGPYNEQF
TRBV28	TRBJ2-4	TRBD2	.	ASSLPTSGRATKNIQY
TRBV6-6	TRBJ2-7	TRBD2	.	ASSGKTSGAYEQY
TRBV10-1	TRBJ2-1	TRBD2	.	ASKGGASGASSYNEQF
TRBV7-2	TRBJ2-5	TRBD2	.	ASSLKAGVVTQY
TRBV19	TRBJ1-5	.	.	ASSTDSNQPQH
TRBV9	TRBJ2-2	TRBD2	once	ASSAILAAYTGELF
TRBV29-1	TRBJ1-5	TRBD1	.	SVADGTGRDQPQH
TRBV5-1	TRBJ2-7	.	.	ASSNRDEQY
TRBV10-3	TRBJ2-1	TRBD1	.	AIRASDRGGEQF
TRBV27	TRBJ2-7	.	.	ASSLSGSEQY
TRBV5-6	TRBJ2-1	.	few	ASSLTTTEQF
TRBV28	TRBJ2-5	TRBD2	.	ASSFPEAGVETQY
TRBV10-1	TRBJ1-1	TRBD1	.	ASSESTGAKTEAF
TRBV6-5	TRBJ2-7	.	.	ASSIALAQGEQY
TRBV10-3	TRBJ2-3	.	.	AISEGAAGVTVTDTQY
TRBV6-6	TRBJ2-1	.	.	ASSYSESGANEQF
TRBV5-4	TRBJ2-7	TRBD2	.	ASSFGLASYEQY
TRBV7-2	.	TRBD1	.	ASSSTGGTYEQY
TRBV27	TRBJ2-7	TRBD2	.	ASMGLAGAYEQY
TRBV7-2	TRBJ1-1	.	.	ASSLVGDVRATEAF
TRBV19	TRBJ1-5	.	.	ASTQGFSNQPQH
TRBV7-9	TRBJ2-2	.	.	ASSPGPNTGELF
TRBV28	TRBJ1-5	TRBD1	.	ASVPWGGQGRYQPQH
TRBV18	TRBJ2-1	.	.	ASSPPLQIRRSDSYNEQF
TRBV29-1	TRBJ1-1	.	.	SVDLKNTEAF
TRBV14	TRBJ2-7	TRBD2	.	ASSQGVPGLAVPRSSYEQY
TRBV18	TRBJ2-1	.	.	ASSPSGGRSYNEQF
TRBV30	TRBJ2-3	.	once	AWTYTDTQY
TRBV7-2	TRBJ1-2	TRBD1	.	ASSGQGDYGYT
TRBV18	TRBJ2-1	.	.	ASSPTGLTSYNEQF
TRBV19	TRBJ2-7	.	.	ASSQVRARSYEQY
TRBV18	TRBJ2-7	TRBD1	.	ASSPPRQGVSYEQY
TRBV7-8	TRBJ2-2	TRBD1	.	ASMGQGDGGELF